This T cell receptor (beta chain) was obtained from a study of T cell responses to AZD1222 COVID-19 vaccine. Whether given at about 4 or about 12 weeks, second doses were pooled. Of note for this clone: Its antigen is currently unknown.

Regarding the study as a whole: Clonal diversity may have been underestimated in mostly white British donors. The CD4 TCRs associated with vaccination extended across spike and predominated at 160-218 and 743-854. Baseline serostatus was positive in only six AZD1222 recipients.

Clones were sequenced by immunoSEQ multiplex PCR, and TCRdb holds only the in-frame ones, with some missing. The sample includes over 85,000 clones, 88% of them seen just once. The CDR3 contains 17 residues. The V gene lost 3 bases and the J gene lost 8 bases, with 25 bases spanning the gap. Per the germline V gene, CDR1 is LNHDA and CDR2 is SQIVND (reference sequence). V usage is TRBV19 and J usage is TRBJ1-2; perhaps TRBD1 as D (6 bases). Sequenced material: peripheral blood, taken 28 days after the second AZD1222 dose. This clonotype was obtained from an adult who received the AZD1222 COVID-19 vaccine. DNA of the CDR3: TGTGCCAGTAGTATTGGGGGACAAGGGCGGTCTGGAAGGGGCTACACCTTC. Translation: CASSIGGQGRSGRGYTF.